This is a list of T cell receptor beta chains from one sample in a study of T cells in Graves' hyperthyroidism and ophthalmopathy. From the multiplex PCR reads, TCRdb called clonotypes with MiXCR, one entry per CDR3 protein. The sample has about 590,000 distinct CDR3 sequences, 15% to 18% seen once; the top ten hold less than 9.5%. Sequencing was performed on blood. Source of these receptors: a woman in her twenties or thirties with Graves' hyperthyroidism. CDR3s include the opening cysteine and the closing phenylalanine or tryptophan. The D gene is left open where the match is weak. Size is stated for part of the rows, as once, few or many counts, or as a class when the clone is expanded.

clone_size d_call j_call v_call cdr3_nt cdr3_aa
- - TRBJ2-7 TRBV9 TGTGCCAGCAGCCCCAAGGGGTGGGACTCCTACGAGCAGTACTTC CASSPKGWDSYEQYF
- - TRBJ1-5 TRBV6-2/TRBV6-3 TGTGCCAGCAGTCCCGGTTTCGGACCGAGCAATCAGCCCCAGCATTTT CASSPGFGPSNQPQHF
- TRBD2 TRBJ2-3 TRBV20-1 TGCAGTGCTAGGGCGGGAGAGATGGCCTACACAGATACGCAGTATTTT CSARAGEMAYTDTQYF
many TRBD2 TRBJ2-1 TRBV9 TGTGCCAGCAGCGAGGGACTAGCGGGAGCTAATGAGCAGTTCTTC CASSEGLAGANEQFF
- - TRBJ2-7 TRBV20-1 TGCAGTGCTAGAGATCTGATGGTAGGGGGCGAGCAGTACTTC CSARDLMVGGEQYF
many - TRBJ2-7 TRBV2 TGTGCCAGCAGCCCGACGGGGCCCAACTACGAGCAGTACTTC CASSPTGPNYEQYF
many TRBD2 TRBJ2-7 TRBV4-2 TGTGCCAGCAGCCAAGAGGTTGCTAGCGGCACCTACGAGCAGTACTTC CASSQEVASGTYEQYF
few TRBD2 TRBJ2-5 TRBV12-3/TRBV12-4 TGTGCCAGCAGTTTAGCTAGCGGGAGGAGAAGAGAGACCCAGTACTTC CASSLASGRRRETQYF
- TRBD1 TRBJ2-1 TRBV6-2/TRBV6-3 TGTGCCAGCAGACCCGGGACAGGGGTTAATGAGCAGTTCTTC CASRPGTGVNEQFF
many - TRBJ1-6 TRBV3-1 TGTGCCAGCGCGTTAGCCCCTAGGGCTGGAAATTCACCCCTCCACTTT CASALAPRAGNSPLHF
few - TRBJ1-5 TRBV30 TGTGCCTGGAGTAAGGGGTTGGGCAATCAGCCCCAGCATTTT CAWSKGLGNQPQHF
many - TRBJ1-1 TRBV10-3 TGTGCCATCAGTGAGTCCGCCACTGAAGCTTTCTTT CAISESATEAFF
- TRBD2 TRBJ2-7 TRBV7-9 TGTGCCAGCACCCTTAGCGGGAGGAGCGCCTACGAGCAGCACTTC CASTLSGRSAYEQHF
many TRBD2 TRBJ2-4 TRBV30 TGTGCCTGGATCCCGAGGGGAGGGCCGGGCAAAAACATTCAGTACTTC CAWIPRGGPGKNIQYF
- TRBD1 TRBJ1-4 TRBV10-3 TGTGCCATTCGGACAGACAGGGATGAAAAACTGTTTTTT CAIRTDRDEKLFF
many - TRBJ2-1 TRBV20-1 TGCAGTGCTCGCCGGGGGCCGACCTACAATGAGCAGTTCTTC CSARRGPTYNEQFF
few TRBD1 TRBJ1-5 TRBV7-2 TGTGCCAGCAGCTTAGATGGGACAGGGGGCCTCGGCAATCAGCCCCAGCATTTT CASSLDGTGGLGNQPQHF
few TRBD2 TRBJ2-7 TRBV5-6 TGTGCCAGCAGCTGGGGCGGGAGCGGCTACGAGCAGTACTTC CASSWGGSGYEQYF
few - TRBJ2-2 TRBV4-2 TGTGCCAGCAGCCCATTGCACGGGTACACCGGGGAGCTGTTTTTT CASSPLHGYTGELFF
many TRBD2 TRBJ2-1 TRBV12-3/TRBV12-4 TGTGCCAGCAGTTTAGCGGGACTAGCGGACAATGAGCAGTTCTTC CASSLAGLADNEQFF
many - TRBJ1-2 TRBV2 TGTGCCAGCAGTGTCAGAAGGGGAGGAGGCTATGGCTACACCTTC CASSVRRGGGYGYTF
- - TRBJ1-1 TRBV7-2 TGTGCCAGCAGCTTGTCGGGCAGACACACTGAAGCTTTCTTT CASSLSGRHTEAFF
many - TRBJ2-2 TRBV30 TGTGCCTGGAGTGGGAACACCGGGGAGCTGTTTTTT CAWSGNTGELFF
few - TRBJ1-2 TRBV20-1 TGCAGTGCTACGGGGGACTATGGCTACACCTTC CSATGDYGYTF
many - TRBJ1-1 TRBV4-3 TGCGCCAGCAGCCAGCAAAGGGGGACTGAAGCTTTCTTT CASSQQRGTEAFF
many TRBD2 TRBJ2-7 TRBV20-1 TGCAGTGCTAGAGCCCGGGGTAGCGGGGCCTACGAGCAGTACTTC CSARARGSGAYEQYF
- TRBD2 TRBJ2-1 TRBV4-1 TGCGCCAGCAGCGGGAGGGCCTGGGTCAATGAGCAGTTCTTC CASSGRAWVNEQFF
many - TRBJ2-7 TRBV11-2 TGTGCCAGCAGCTTTGGCATCAGGGGGGCTACCCCCTTTTTCTACGAGCAGTACTTC CASSFGIRGATPFFYEQYF
few - TRBJ2-2 TRBV29-1 TGCAGCGTTGAGAAGGCTTCCGGGGAGCTGTTTTTT CSVEKASGELFF
many - TRBJ1-2 TRBV7-9 TGTGCCAGCAGCCTAGCGGGCAGGGAGAGTGGCTACACCTTC CASSLAGRESGYTF
few TRBD1 TRBJ2-7 TRBV10-1 TGCGCCAGCAGTGAAGCGGACAGGAGCTCCTACGAGCAGTACTTC CASSEADRSSYEQYF
- TRBD1 TRBJ1-1 TRBV28 TGTGCCCATAGGAAAGTTCTGGGGACAGGGGGCTTGAACACTGAAGCTTTCTTT CAHRKVLGTGGLNTEAFF
many - TRBJ1-2 TRBV3-1 TGTGCCAGCAGCCAAGTAGCGGGGACTAACTATGGCTACACCTTC CASSQVAGTNYGYTF
few TRBD1 TRBJ1-6 TRBV20-1 TGCAGTGCTAGGACAGGGAATAATTCACCCCTCCACTTT CSARTGNNSPLHF
- TRBD2 TRBJ2-3 TRBV19 TGTGCCAGTAGTGCATTGACTAGCGGGAGAGGAGATACGCAGTATTTT CASSALTSGRGDTQYF
few - TRBJ1-5 TRBV6-2/TRBV6-3 TGTGCCAGCAGTTACGTGGGCCATAGCAATCAGCCCCAGCATTTT CASSYVGHSNQPQHF
many - TRBJ2-7 TRBV28 TGTGCCAGCGGGGAGGGGGGGGGCTACGAGCAGTACTTC CASGEGGGYEQYF